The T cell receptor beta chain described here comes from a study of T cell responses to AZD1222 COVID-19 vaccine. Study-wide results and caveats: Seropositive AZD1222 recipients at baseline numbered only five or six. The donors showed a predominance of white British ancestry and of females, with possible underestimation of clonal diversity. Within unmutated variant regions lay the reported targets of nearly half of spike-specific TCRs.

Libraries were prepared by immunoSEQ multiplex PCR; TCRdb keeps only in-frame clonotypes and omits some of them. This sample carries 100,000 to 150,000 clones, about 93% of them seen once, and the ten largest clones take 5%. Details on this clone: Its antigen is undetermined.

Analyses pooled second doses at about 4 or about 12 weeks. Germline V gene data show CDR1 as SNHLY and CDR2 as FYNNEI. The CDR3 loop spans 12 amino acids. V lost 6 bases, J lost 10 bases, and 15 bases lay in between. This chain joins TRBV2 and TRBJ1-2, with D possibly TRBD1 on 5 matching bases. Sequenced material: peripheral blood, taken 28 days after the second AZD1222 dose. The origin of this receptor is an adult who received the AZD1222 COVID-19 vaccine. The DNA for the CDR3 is TGTGCCAGCAGGGGGGACGAGAACCTCTACACCTTC. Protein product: CASRGDENLYTF.